Presented here are 14 T cell receptor beta chains from one specimen sequenced in a study of PD-1 blockade in mismatch repair-deficient tumors. TCRdb keeps only in-frame clones here, not all; method: immunoSEQ multiplex PCR. The sample lists 120,000 or so clones, 85% to 90% occurring once. The sequenced sample was peripheral blood, obtained 44 weeks after starting pembrolizumab. All receptors derive from an adult with mismatch repair-deficient cancer.

The CDR3 sequence: CASSYRRTGPEKLFF. The DNA of the CDR3 is TGTGCCAGCAGTTACCGGCGGACAGGACCCGAAAAACTGTTTTTT. The chain uses TRBV6-6 and TRBJ1-4, with TRBD1 matching over 7 bases. Per germline, CDR1 MNHNY and CDR2 SVGAGI (reference sequence). The CDR3 extends over 15 amino acids. With V trimmed by 2 bases and J by 8 bases, 8 bases remained unmatched.

This clone has just one count. The V call is TRBV10-3, the J call TRBJ2-7; the D gene is possibly TRBD2 (5 bases). Germline lookup yields CDR1 ENHRY and CDR2 SYGVKD. Trimming left V 6 bases short and J 3 bases short, with 18 bases between. This CDR3 comprises 15 residues. The DNA of the CDR3 is TGTGCCATCAGCGACCCGGGGTTGCGGGTCTACGAGCAGTACTTC. It codes for CAISDPGLRVYEQYF.

There are a few counts of this clone. V is TRBV28 and J is TRBJ1-5; D unresolved. Germline CDR1 reads MDHEN; CDR2 reads SYDVKM. The CDR3 totals 12 residues. V was clipped by 2 bases and J by 7 bases, with 6 bases between them. In DNA form, the CDR3 reads TGTGCCAGCAGTTTACCGGGGCAGCCCCAGCATTTT. This sequence encodes CASSLPGQPQHF.

The chain recombines TRBV7-2 with TRBJ2-2; D uncertain. CDR3 length equals 14 residues. The V end was cut by 2 bases, the J end by 1 base, with 5 bases between. Germline V gene lookup returns CDR1 SGHTA and CDR2 FQGNSA. DNA for the CDR3: TGTGCCAGCAGCTTATCCGGGAACACCGGGGAGCTGTTTTTT. It encodes CASSLSGNTGELFF.

V gene TRBV7-9 combines with J gene TRBJ2-1; D perhaps matches TRBD1 (6 bases). The CDR3 covers 14 residues. Trimming removed 6 bases at V and 2 bases at J, with 11 bases between. Per the germline V gene, CDR1 is SEHNR and CDR2 is FQNEAQ (reference sequence). The CDR3, as DNA: TGTGCCAGCAGGAGGACAGTCCCCTACAATGAGCAGTTCTTC. It specifies CASRRTVPYNEQFF.

The chain employs TRBV14 and TRBJ2-5, with 11 bases matching TRBD2. Trimming took 4 bases from V and 5 from J; bases not matched to a gene: 3. CDR3 length equals 14 residues. The germline V gene has CDR1 SGHDN and CDR2 FVKESK. The CDR3 nucleotides are TGTGCCAGCAGCCTAGCGGGAGGGCAGGAGACCCAGTACTTC. Amino acids: CASSLAGGQETQYF.

This chain links TRBV19 with TRBJ2-3; 7 bases agree with TRBD2. V shed 1 base, J shed 5 bases, and the junction held 6 bases outside the gene matches. The CDR3 is made up of 15 amino acids. Germline V CDR1 and CDR2: LNHDA, SQIVND (reference sequence). CDR3 coding DNA: TGTGCCAGTAGTATAGCCGCGGGAGTACGAGATACGCAGTATTTT. This translates into CASSIAAGVRDTQYF.

The chain is built from TRBV14 and TRBJ2-7; D ambiguous. Trimming cost V 4 bases and J 2 bases, with 9 bases left between them. Germline V gene lookup returns CDR1 SGHDN and CDR2 FVKESK. CDR3 length: 13 amino acids. CDR3 in amino acids: CASSPQGPYEQYF. CDR3 sequence (DNA): TGTGCCAGCAGCCCACAAGGCCCCTACGAGCAGTACTTC.

This chain links TRBV25-1 with TRBJ2-5, with 11 bases matching TRBD2. V lost 1 base, J lost 4 bases, and 5 bases stayed unmatched. Germline V gene lookup returns CDR1 MGHDK and CDR2 SYGVNS. The CDR3 totals 16 residues. The CDR3 loop reads CASSESGLAGGETQYF. In DNA, the CDR3 is TGTGCCAGCAGTGAATCCGGCCTAGCGGGAGGAGAGACCCAGTACTTC.

This chain joins TRBV5-6 and TRBJ1-5; D ambiguous. V lost 2 bases and J lost 2, with 14 bases in between. Looked up from germline, CDR1 is SGHDT and CDR2 is YYEEEE. This CDR3 is built from 16 residues. The CDR3: CASSLSGRVGNQPQHF. The CDR3 nucleotides are TGTGCCAGCAGCTTATCCGGGAGAGTGGGCAATCAGCCCCAGCATTTT.

The chain uses TRBV18 and TRBJ1-1; 10 bases map to TRBD1. CDR1 KGHSH and CDR2 LQKENI come from the germline V gene. CDR3 length: 16 amino acids. The trim removed 3 bases at V and 1 base at J, leaving 5 bases unmatched. The CDR3 bases are TGTGCCAGCTCACCGACAGGGGGCATTACGAACACTGAAGCTTTCTTT. Protein sequence: CASSPTGGITNTEAFF.

This chain connects TRBV4-1 to TRBJ1-1; 10 bases are a match to TRBD1. This CDR3 spans 18 amino acids. V lost 3 bases and J lost 2; bases outside the gene matches: 12. Germline V gives CDR1 MGHRA, CDR2 YSYEKL. Here the CDR3 DNA reads TGCGCCAGCAGCCAGGGGGGGACAGGGGTCGAGTTCAACACTGAAGCTTTCTTT. It is translated as CASSQGGTGVEFNTEAFF.

The CDR3 DNA reads TGTGCCAGCAGCTTAAATCACCAAGATACGCAGTATTTT. Residues: CASSLNHQDTQYF. This chain joins TRBV7-3 and TRBJ2-3; D unresolved. Trimming took off 1 base at V and 5 bases at J, with 7 bases between the two ends. The CDR3 contains 13 residues. Germline V gene data show CDR1 as SGHTA and CDR2 as FQGTGA.

The chain links TRBV5-4 to TRBJ2-7; maybe TRBD2 (5 bases). This CDR3 is 14 amino acids long. V lost 3 bases, J lost 5 bases, and 15 bases lay in between. Germline CDR1 SGHNT, CDR2 YYREEE (reference sequence). The CDR3 is CASSSGFEGHEQYF. The CDR3 DNA sequence: TGTGCCAGCAGCTCTGGTTTTGAGGGCCACGAGCAGTACTTC. Full variable domain (remainder filled in from reference TRBV5-4 and TRBJ2-7): ETGVTQSPTHLIKTRGQQVTLRCSSQSGHNTVSWYQQALGQGPQFIFQYYREEENGRGNFPPRFSGLQFPNYSSELNVNALELDDSALYLCASSSGFEGHEQYFGPGTRLTVT.